This entry lists 29 T cell receptor beta chains sequenced from one sample in a study of early T cells in non-severe SARS-CoV-2 infection. TCRdb itself ran the 5' RACE reads through MiXCR, one entry per CDR3 protein. Of 70,000 or so distinct CDR3 sequences in the sample, 9.5% to 13% were seen once. The specimen was whole blood, collected at baseline. These receptors were taken from an adult who was a healthcare worker with PCR-confirmed SARS-CoV-2 infection or an uninfected control (not recorded which).

The chain links TRBV5-6 to TRBJ1-1; D is uncertain. Germline V gene sequence: CDR1 SGHDT, CDR2 YYEEEE. CDR3 size: 14 residues. V lost 2 bases, J lost 1 base, and 9 bases lay in between. The CDR3, as DNA: TGTGCCAGCAGCTTTTTGTATAAGAACACTGAAGCTTTCTTT. It codes for CASSFLYKNTEAFF.

The chain carries TRBV6-5 and TRBJ2-7; D perhaps matches TRBD1 (6 bases). The CDR3 runs to 14 residues. The germline V gene has CDR1 MNHEY and CDR2 SVGAGI. Trimming shortened V by 0 bases and J by 3 bases, and 9 bases separated the two germline ends. This chain's CDR3 is CASSYSRDIYEQYF. The CDR3 bases are TGTGCCAGCAGTTACTCGAGGGACATCTACGAGCAGTACTTC.

The gene calls are TRBV30 and TRBJ2-6, with a tentative D call TRBD1 (6 bases). Trimming left V 3 bases short and J 0 bases short, with 15 bases between. The V gene's germline CDR1 is GTSNPN and CDR2 SVGIG (reference sequence). The CDR3 runs to 17 residues. This chain's CDR3 is CAWRNQGILSGANVLTF. CDR3 DNA sequence: TGTGCCTGGAGGAACCAGGGGATACTCTCTGGGGCCAACGTCCTGACTTTC.

The chain has TRBV13 and TRBJ2-7; no definite D call. The CDR3 is made up of 13 amino acids. Germline V CDR1 and CDR2: PRHDT, FYEKMQ (reference sequence). V lost 3 bases to trimming and J lost 4 bases, with 10 bases between them. The CDR3 spells CASSFGGAYEQYF. The CDR3, as DNA: TGTGCCAGCAGCTTCGGCGGTGCGTACGAGCAGTACTTC.

The table lists this clonotype with many counts. The rearrangement links TRBV5-1 to TRBJ2-7, with D perhaps TRBD1 (6 bases). V was shortened by 4 bases and J by 3 bases, with 17 bases between the two germline ends. CDR1 is SGHRS, CDR2 YFSETQ, per germline. This CDR3 contains 15 residues. The CDR3 spells CASSTRGMGNYEQYF. The CDR3 DNA is TGCGCCAGCAGCACCAGGGGCATGGGAAACTACGAGCAGTACTTC.

This clonotype was found a few times. One junction end does not reproduce the germline sequence, and a read error may be involved. The chain employs TRBV19 and TRBJ2-1, with 7 bases identical to TRBD1. This CDR3 contains 15 residues. Germline CDR1 reads LNHDA; CDR2 reads SQIVND (reference sequence). CDR3 protein: CVSIPRQGPYNEQFF. The CDR3 DNA reads TGTGTCAGTATCCCCAGACAGGGTCCCTACAATGAGCAGTTCTTC. The variable domain in full, with the rest retrieved from reference TRBV19 and TRBJ2-1, is DGGITQSPKYLFRKEGQNVTLSCEQNLNHDAMYWYRQDPGQGLRLIYYSQIVNDFQKGDIAEGYSVSREKKESFPLTVTSAQKNPTAFYLCVSIPRQGPYNEQFFGPGTRLTVL.

The chain joins TRBV19 to TRBJ1-5; 12 positions match TRBD1. Germline loops: CDR1 LNHDA, CDR2 SQIVND (reference sequence). The CDR3 length is 18 residues. After removal of 4 bases from V and 2 bases from J, the junction contained 9 bases not matched to a gene. CDR3 coding DNA: TGTGCCAGTAGTACCACCGGGACAGGGGGCATTGGCAATCAGCCCCAGCATTTT. Amino acids: CASSTTGTGGIGNQPQHF.

A few counts support this clonotype. V usage is TRBV7-2 and J usage is TRBJ2-1, with TRBD2 identical over 10 bases. CDR1 and CDR2 from the germline V gene are SGHTA and FQGNSA. CDR3 size: 16 residues. Trimming removed 4 bases from V and 4 bases from J; junction bases left unmatched: 7. The CDR3 DNA is TGTGCCAGCAGCTCGGAGGCTAGCGGGGGATACAATGAGCAGTTCTTC. It specifies CASSSEASGGYNEQFF. Using reference TRBV7-2 and TRBJ2-1 for the parts outside the CDR3, the full variable domain is GAGVSQSPSNKVTEKGKDVELRCDPISGHTALYWYRQSLGQGLEFLIYFQGNSAPDKSGLPSDRFSAERTGGSVSTLTIQRTQQEDSAVYLCASSSEASGGYNEQFFGPGTRLTVL.

This clonotype was counted only a few times. As DNA, the CDR3 is TGTGCCAGTAGTTACTTTGCAACTAATGAAAAACTGTTTTTT. It specifies CASSYFATNEKLFF. The chain joins TRBV19 to TRBJ1-4, with no clear D. The germline V gene has CDR1 LNHDA and CDR2 SQIVND (reference sequence). CDR3 length: 14 residues. V shed 5 bases and J shed 0 bases, with 7 bases lying between them.

Only a few counts were recorded for this clonotype. The chain employs TRBV20-1 and TRBJ2-1; 14 bases are a match to TRBD2. Trimming took 1 base from V and 9 from J; bases not matched to a gene: 5. Germline assignment: CDR1 DFQATT and CDR2 SNEGSKA (reference sequence). The CDR3 is 15 amino acids. The DNA for the CDR3 is TGCAGTGCTAGAGGACTAGCGGGGGGGGACATTGAGCAGTTCTTC. As protein: CSARGLAGGDIEQFF.

This clonotype was observed at least ten times. The chain carries TRBV10-3 and TRBJ1-1; D remains ambiguous. This CDR3 has 15 amino acids. V lost 4 bases to trimming and J lost 0 bases, with 12 bases between them. Germline V lookup: CDR1 ENHRY, CDR2 SYGVKD. This CDR3 is CAISANPGMNTEAFF. The DNA of the CDR3 is TGTGCCATCAGTGCCAATCCGGGCATGAACACTGAAGCTTTCTTT.

This chain joins TRBV6-2 or TRBV6-3 and TRBJ2-3, with D possibly TRBD1 on 5 matching bases. This CDR3 is 16 amino acids long. In germline, CDR1 is MNHEY, CDR2 SVGEGT. The V gene lost 5 bases and the J gene lost 0 bases, with 15 bases spanning the gap. The CDR3 protein is CASSPRQITSTDTQYF. DNA for the CDR3: TGTGCCAGCAGTCCCCGACAGATAACTAGCACAGATACGCAGTATTTT.

The chain employs TRBV3-1 and TRBJ2-3; 9 bases line up with TRBD1. The CDR3 runs to 16 residues. V lost 2 bases to trimming and J lost 6 bases; unmatched junction nucleotides: 9. Germline V CDR1 and CDR2: LGHDT, YNNKEL (reference sequence). CDR3 in amino acids: CASSQLAAGQGDTQYF. The CDR3 DNA follows: TGTGCCAGCAGCCAACTAGCCGCGGGACAGGGCGATACGCAGTATTTT.

Many counts were recorded for this clonotype. J is TRBJ1-6 and V is TRBV30; D call uncertain. The germline V gene has CDR1 GTSNPN and CDR2 SVGIG (reference sequence). Between the trimmed V and J ends, which lost 0 bases and 4 bases, there was a span of 7 bases. The CDR3 length is 14 residues. The CDR3: CAWSVMGYNSPLHF. The CDR3 DNA reads as TGTGCCTGGAGTGTCATGGGGTATAATTCACCCCTCCACTTT. The full variable domain, its missing parts supplied by reference TRBV30 and TRBJ1-6, is SQTIHQWPATLVQPVGSPLSLECTVEGTSNPNLYWYRQAAGRGLQLLFYSVGIGQISSEVPQNLSASRPQDRQFILSSKKLLLSDSGFYLCAWSVMGYNSPLHFGNGTRLTVT.

This clonotype showed up many times. The genes are TRBV6-6 and TRBJ1-2; 9 nucleotides align to TRBD1. The CDR3 is made up of 14 amino acids. The germline V gene has CDR1 MNHNY and CDR2 SVGAGI (reference sequence). After removal of 6 bases from V and 8 bases from J, the junction contained 10 bases not matched to a gene. The CDR3 DNA reads TGTGCCAGCAGCTCCATTTGGACAGGGGAAGGCTACACCTTC. Residues: CASSSIWTGEGYTF.

The chain couples TRBV4-2 to TRBJ2-1, with D perhaps assigned TRBD1 or TRBD2 (5 bases each). In germline, CDR1 is LGHNA, CDR2 YNFKEQ. V was cut by 1 base and J by 5 bases, with 18 bases left in between. This CDR3 spans 17 amino acids. The CDR3 here is CASSQVSEGPRNNEQFF. CDR3 in DNA: TGTGCCAGCAGCCAAGTGAGTGAGGGGCCCCGGAACAATGAGCAGTTCTTC.

This clonotype appeared a few times. This chain joins TRBV13 and TRBJ2-3; 15 bases fit TRBD2. Per the germline V gene, CDR1 is PRHDT and CDR2 is FYEKMQ (reference sequence). This CDR3 region has 17 residues. Losses at the gene ends were 5 bases for V and 2 bases for J; bases not matched to a gene: 5. The CDR3 DNA reads TGTGCCAGCAGCACCTGGACTAGCGGGGGGGTCACAGATACGCAGTATTTT. It yields the protein CASSTWTSGGVTDTQYF.

This clonotype was counted at least ten times. The gene calls are TRBV30 and TRBJ1-1; tentatively, D is TRBD1 (6 bases). Looked up from germline, CDR1 is GTSNPN and CDR2 is SVGIG (reference sequence). The germline V and J ends were trimmed by 0 bases and 5 bases, with 13 bases remaining between them. This CDR3 spans 14 amino acids. CDR3 bases: TGTGCCTGGAGTGTACTGCGAGGGGGGACTGAAGCTTTCTTT. Its translation: CAWSVLRGGTEAFF. Full variable domain (missing parts from reference TRBV30 and TRBJ1-1): SQTIHQWPATLVQPVGSPLSLECTVEGTSNPNLYWYRQAAGRGLQLLFYSVGIGQISSEVPQNLSASRPQDRQFILSSKKLLLSDSGFYLCAWSVLRGGTEAFFGQGTRLTVV.

The V call is TRBV11-2, the J call TRBJ2-7; D gene unclear. Trimming took 1 base from V and 3 from J, leaving 10 bases between them. Germline values: CDR1 SGHAT, CDR2 FQNNGV. This CDR3 has 14 amino acids. CDR3 bases: TGTGCCAGCAGCTTAGCCCAGGATAGCTACGAGCAGTACTTC. Amino acid sequence: CASSLAQDSYEQYF.

This clonotype was found many times. The chain carries TRBV6-1 and TRBJ2-1; D might be TRBD1 (6 bases). Trimming left V 8 bases short and J 8 bases short, with 22 bases between. Germline lookup yields CDR1 MNHNS and CDR2 SASEGT. This CDR3 has 15 amino acids. In DNA, the CDR3 is TGTGCCAGCGCGCTACAGGGACAAAGGGGCGATGAGCAGTTCTTC. Its protein product is CASALQGQRGDEQFF.

This clonotype was seen at least ten times. The chain combines TRBV20-1 with TRBJ2-3; D not resolved. This CDR3 has 11 residues. CDR1 and CDR2 (germline): DFQATT, SNEGSKA (reference sequence). V was clipped by 6 bases and J by 5 bases, with 9 bases between them. The CDR3 coding sequence is TGCAGTGCCGAATCAGGAGATACGCAGTATTTT. Its translation: CSAESGDTQYF.

This clonotype was picked up a small number of times. This chain uses TRBV12-3 or TRBV12-4 with TRBJ1-6, with 7 bases matching TRBD1. J was trimmed by 8 bases and V by 4 bases; bases with no gene match: 5. The CDR3 has 14 residues. CDR3 sequence (DNA): TGTGCCAGCAGTTCGGGACAGCGTTATTCACCCCTCCACTTT. As protein: CASSSGQRYSPLHF.

This clonotype was seen a handful of times. The rearrangement joins TRBV7-9 to TRBJ2-1; 13 bases map to TRBD2. The V segment lost 5 bases and the J segment 8 bases; nucleotides outside the gene matches: 3. The CDR3 runs to 14 residues. The germline CDR1 and CDR2 sequences are SEHNR and FQNEAQ (reference sequence). CDR3 sequence: CASSRLAGGDEQFF. The CDR3 DNA reads as TGTGCCAGCAGCCGACTAGCGGGGGGCGATGAGCAGTTCTTC.

This clonotype appeared many times. V and J are TRBV4-1 and TRBJ2-1, with D perhaps matching TRBD1 (5 bases). CDR3 length equals 16 residues. Germline CDR1 and CDR2: MGHRA and YSYEKL. Between the trimmed V and J ends, which lost 1 base and 0 bases, there was a span of 10 bases. The CDR3 DNA follows: TGCGCCAGCAGCCAAGCCCCAGGGATCTCCTACAATGAGCAGTTCTTC. As protein: CASSQAPGISYNEQFF.

This clonotype was observed many times. The chain carries TRBV27 and TRBJ2-2, with D perhaps TRBD2 (5 bases). The CDR3 is 14 residues long. Germline V gene data show CDR1 as MNHEY and CDR2 as SMNVEV (reference sequence). V was trimmed by 6 bases and J by 1 base, leaving 9 bases between them. The DNA of the CDR3 is TGTGCCAGCAGCCCCCGGGGGAACACCGGGGAGCTGTTTTTT. This codes for CASSPRGNTGELFF.

The table lists this clonotype with many counts. CDR3 region: CSVEDGEVPGEQYF. CDR3 bases: TGCAGCGTTGAAGATGGGGAGGTGCCGGGCGAGCAGTACTTC. The chain has TRBV29-1 and TRBJ2-7, with D possibly being TRBD2 (6 bases). Germline V gene sequence: CDR1 SQVTM, CDR2 ANQGSEA. The CDR3 spans 14 residues. Deletions cut 0 bases from V and 6 bases from J, with 15 bases between.

The V gene is TRBV6-5, the J gene TRBJ1-5; D unclear. The CDR3 length is 14 residues. V lost 5 bases and J 3 bases, leaving 11 bases between the germline ends. Per the germline V gene, CDR1 is MNHEY and CDR2 is SVGAGI. CDR3 nucleotide sequence: TGTGCCAGCAGTCCGCGGACCCACAATCAGCCCCAGCATTTT. Protein: CASSPRTHNQPQHF.

This clonotype was recorded many times. This sequence joins TRBV2 and TRBJ2-3, with 11 bases matching TRBD1. Germline loops: CDR1 SNHLY, CDR2 FYNNEI. The ends lost 7 bases at V and 5 bases at J; junction bases unmatched: 8. The CDR3 runs 15 residues. Written as DNA, the CDR3 is TGTGCCAGCAACAGCCGGGACAGGGGGAAAGATACGCAGTATTTT. The encoded protein is CASNSRDRGKDTQYF.

This clonotype was counted at least ten times. The V and J genes are TRBV29-1 and TRBJ2-1; D unresolved. Trimming cost V 0 bases and J 4 bases, with 16 bases left between them. Germline V gives CDR1 SQVTM, CDR2 ANQGSEA. The CDR3 sequence is 16 residues long. The CDR3 is CSVEDPGIRRYNEQFF. As DNA, the CDR3 is TGCAGCGTTGAAGATCCAGGAATCAGAAGATACAATGAGCAGTTCTTC.